These T cell receptor beta chains were read from a single sample in a study of vaccination and CD4 T cells after COVID-19. MiXCR, run by TCRdb on the PCR reads, gives a single entry per CDR3 protein. Of 9,500 to 15,000 distinct CDR3 sequences in the sample, roughly two fifths were seen once. These receptors' antigens are unknown. Input material: cultured CD4+ T cells from blood. These TCRs come from a human donor with COVID-19. Both conserved end residues are part of each CDR3. The D gene is left open where the match is weak. Where a row states a size, it is once, few, many or the class of an expanded clone; other rows omit it.

D,V,J,size,CDR3,DNA
TRBD1,TRBV12-5,TRBJ1-6,NA,CASGGDSYSPLHF,TGTGCTAGTGGTGGGGACAGTTATTCACCCCTCCACTTT
NA,TRBV11-2,TRBJ1-1,NA,CASSRTGGGYTEAFF,TGTGCCAGCAGCCGGACGGGGGGCGGGTACACTGAAGCTTTCTTT
TRBD2,TRBV20-1,TRBJ2-1,NA,CRARRTSGLEQFF,TGCAGAGCTAGGCGGACTAGCGGACTTGAGCAGTTCTTC
TRBD1,TRBV20-1,TRBJ1-5,NA,CSAWVGGQPQHF,TGCAGTGCTTGGGTAGGGGGCCAGCCCCAGCATTTT
TRBD2,TRBV10-3,TRBJ2-2,once,CATTGGLGVGELFF,TGTGCCACGACGGGGGGACTAGGAGTCGGGGAGCTGTTTTTT
NA,TRBV19,TRBJ1-5,few,CASSERTPNRNQPQHF,TGTGCCAGTAGTGAGCGGACACCAAACCGCAATCAGCCCCAGCATTTT
TRBD2,TRBV7-2,TRBJ2-7,NA,CASSPSLAGGSYEQYF,TGTGCCAGCAGCCCCTCGCTCGCGGGGGGGTCCTACGAGCAGTACTTC
NA,TRBV20-1,TRBJ2-7,NA,CSAGRLDYYEQYF,TGCAGTGCTGGTAGATTGGACTACTACGAGCAGTACTTC
TRBD1,TRBV15,TRBJ1-2,few,CATSKGQGEGGYTF,TGTGCCACCAGCAAGGGACAGGGGGAAGGTGGCTACACCTTC
NA,TRBV5-4,TRBJ1-2,NA,CASSLDGKANYGYTF,TGTGCCAGCAGCCTGGACGGTAAAGCTAACTATGGCTACACCTTC
NA,TRBV6-2/TRBV6-3,TRBJ1-1,few,CASGRNTEAFF,TGTGCCAGCGGGCGGAACACTGAAGCTTTCTTT
TRBD2,TRBV2,TRBJ2-5,NA,CASRPGLDSLETQYF,TGTGCCAGCAGACCCGGACTAGATAGTTTAGAGACCCAGTACTTC
NA,TRBV20-1,TRBJ1-5,NA,CSALKTQGSNQPQHF,TGCAGTGCTCTAAAAACCCAGGGAAGCAATCAGCCCCAGCATTTT
TRBD1,TRBV6-5,TRBJ1-6,few,CASSFRTGNNSPLHF,TGTGCCAGCAGTTTCCGGACAGGGAATAATTCACCCCTCCACTTT
NA,TRBV5-6,TRBJ1-1,NA,CASSRGGGTEAFF,TGTGCCAGCAGCAGAGGAGGGGGCACTGAAGCTTTCTTT
TRBD2,TRBV4-3,TRBJ2-3,NA,CASGERGANTQYF,TGCGCCAGCGGAGAGCGGGGGGCGAATACGCAGTATTTT
NA,TRBV11-2,TRBJ2-2,few,CAIHSAGELFF,TGTGCCATCCATAGCGCCGGGGAGCTGTTTTTT
NA,TRBV11-2,TRBJ2-7,NA,CASSLAGGKSYEQYF,TGTGCCAGCAGCTTAGCAGGGGGGAAGTCCTACGAGCAGTACTTC
NA,TRBV27,TRBJ2-2,few,CASSLWGGELFF,TGTGCCAGCAGTTTATGGGGCGGGGAGCTGTTTTTT
TRBD1,TRBV12-3/TRBV12-4,TRBJ2-7,NA,CASSLEARGQYEQYF,TGTGCCAGCAGTTTAGAGGCCAGGGGGCAATACGAGCAGTACTTC
NA,TRBV11-3,TRBJ1-2,NA,CASSLTGLSGYTF,TGTGCCAGCAGCTTGACAGGTTTAAGCGGCTACACCTTC
TRBD1,TRBV11-3,TRBJ1-2,NA,CASSTIGGHYGYTF,TGTGCCAGCAGCACTATAGGGGGCCACTATGGCTACACCTTC
NA,TRBV24-1,TRBJ2-3,once,CATSDPRTGTDTQYF,TGTGCCACCAGTGATCCTCGTACGGGAACAGATACGCAGTATTTT
NA,TRBV20-1,TRBJ2-1,few,CSARSDRPGIWVEQFF,TGCAGTGCTAGAAGCGACAGGCCTGGCATATGGGTTGAGCAGTTCTTC
TRBD2,TRBV20-1,TRBJ2-5,NA,CSAARGGALETQYF,TGCAGTGCTGCACGCGGGGGGGCATTAGAGACCCAGTACTTC
NA,TRBV7-9,TRBJ2-5,NA,CASSLGGGFGETQYF,TGTGCCAGCAGCTTAGGAGGGGGATTCGGGGAGACCCAGTACTTC
NA,TRBV19,TRBJ1-6,NA,CASNQNPPSSSYNSPLHF,TGTGCCAGTAACCAAAACCCCCCATCGAGCTCCTATAATTCGCCCCTCCACTTT
TRBD1,TRBV10-1,TRBJ1-1,NA,CASSDTGQLEAFF,TGCGCCAGCAGTGATACGGGACAGCTGGAAGCTTTCTTT
NA,TRBV7-8,TRBJ1-2,few,CASSLRGDSAYGYTF,TGTGCCAGCAGCTTACGGGGGGACTCGGCCTATGGCTACACCTTC
TRBD2,TRBV7-9,TRBJ2-5,few,CASSLARLAGAPGETQYF,TGTGCCAGCAGCTTAGCTCGACTAGCGGGGGCCCCGGGGGAGACCCAGTACTTC